Listed here are 13 T cell receptor beta chains from one sample, sequenced in a study of blood T cell repertoires in COVID-19. Some clones are missing from TCRdb's copy, which holds only in-frame ones; the method was immunoSEQ multiplex PCR. Of roughly 86,000 clones listed, about 85% are singletons. The sequenced sample consisted of peripheral blood. The receptors were gathered from a woman of 80 years or more with COVID-19, enrolled during active disease.

This clone came up a few times. The J gene is TRBJ2-7, the V gene TRBV30; 8 nucleotides align to TRBD1. Germline trimming cut 3 bases from V and 7 bases from J; bases unmatched to any gene: 5. The CDR3 loop spans 12 amino acids. Per the germline V gene, CDR1 is GTSNPN and CDR2 is SVGIG (reference sequence). CDR3 nucleotide sequence: TGTGCCTGGAGACAGGGGGTAAGGGAGCAGTACTTC. Translation gives CAWRQGVREQYF.

V and J are TRBV10-3 and TRBJ1-3; perhaps TRBD1 as D (5 bases). Germline CDR1 and CDR2: ENHRY and SYGVKD. With 3 bases removed from V and 4 bases from J, the gap between germline ends came to 19 bases. CDR3 length: 17 amino acids. DNA of the CDR3: TGTGCCATCAGTGACTTAGGGTCAGGGCGCGCGGGAAACACCATATATTTT. Amino acids: CAISDLGSGRAGNTIYF.

V usage is TRBV5-1 and J usage is TRBJ1-2; 11 bases map to TRBD1. After removal of 7 bases from V and 4 bases from J, the junction contained 6 bases not matched to a gene. CDR3 length: 14 amino acids. Germline V CDR1 and CDR2: SGHRS, YFSETQ. The CDR3 sequence: CASRRDRGSYGYTF. CDR3 bases: TGCGCCAGCCGCCGGGACAGGGGGAGCTATGGCTACACCTTC.

This clone has only one observation. The V gene is TRBV18, the J gene TRBJ1-5; 8 bases agree with TRBD1. Germline loops: CDR1 KGHSH, CDR2 LQKENI. Trimming took 2 bases from V and 9 from J; bases not matched to a gene: 6. This CDR3 contains 14 residues. The CDR3 DNA reads TGTGCCAGCTCACCAGACAGGGGAGGTCGGCCCCAGCATTTT. Translating it yields CASSPDRGGRPQHF.

The chain carries TRBV30 and TRBJ2-7; the D is unclear. Germline V gives CDR1 GTSNPN, CDR2 SVGIG (reference sequence). This CDR3 comprises 12 residues. V gave up 3 bases and J gave up 0 bases, with 6 bases separating them. CDR3 sequence: CAWSPSSYEQYF. The CDR3 DNA reads TGTGCCTGGAGCCCCTCCTCCTACGAGCAGTACTTC.

The chain employs TRBV19 and TRBJ2-3; 9 bases align to TRBD2. CDR1 is LNHDA, CDR2 SQIVND, per germline (reference sequence). The ends lost 6 bases at V and 0 bases at J; junction bases unmatched: 7. The CDR3 contains 16 residues. The CDR3 sequence: CASRKGLAASTDTQYF. In DNA form, the CDR3 reads TGTGCCAGTAGAAAGGGACTAGCAGCGAGCACAGATACGCAGTATTTT. Supplemented by reference TRBV19 and TRBJ2-3, the full variable domain reads DGGITQSPKYLFRKEGQNVTLSCEQNLNHDAMYWYRQDPGQGLRLIYYSQIVNDFQKGDIAEGYSVSREKKESFPLTVTSAQKNPTAFYLCASRKGLAASTDTQYFGPGTRLTVL.

This clone was seen more than once but under ten times. The chain recombines TRBV7-2 with TRBJ1-5; no reliable D call. The CDR3 covers 16 residues. Trimming removed 1 base at V and 4 bases at J, with 14 bases between. Germline V gives CDR1 SGHTA, CDR2 FQGNSA. This chain's CDR3 is CASSLVGGPGNQPQHF. In DNA form, the CDR3 reads TGTGCCAGCAGCTTAGTGGGAGGGCCGGGGAATCAGCCCCAGCATTTT.

This clone has a handful of counts. The rearrangement links TRBV2 to TRBJ2-7, with D maybe TRBD1 (5 bases). This CDR3 is 14 amino acids long. With 2 bases removed from V and 2 bases from J, the gap between germline ends came to 10 bases. From germline, CDR1 is SNHLY and CDR2 FYNNEI. The CDR3, as DNA: TGTGCCAGCAGTGAACAGGGCGAAACCTACGAGCAGTACTTC. It yields the protein CASSEQGETYEQYF.

V usage is TRBV7-9 and J usage is TRBJ2-3; 11 bases match TRBD2. Trimming at V came to 6 bases and at J to 0 bases, leaving 5 bases not matched to a gene. The CDR3 has 16 residues. CDR1 is SEHNR and CDR2 is FQNEAQ in the germline V gene (reference sequence). The CDR3 reads CASRTSGRTSTDTQYF. DNA for the CDR3: TGTGCCAGCAGAACTAGCGGGAGAACTAGCACAGATACGCAGTATTTT.

This rearrangement joins TRBV7-9 to TRBJ2-7, with 12 bases fitting TRBD1. This CDR3 is 15 amino acids long. V trimming: 0 bases; J trimming: 6 bases; junction bases outside the gene matches: 3. Germline CDR1 and CDR2: SEHNR and FQNEAQ (reference sequence). CDR3 sequence: CASSLAGQGAGEQYF. For the CDR3, the DNA is TGTGCCAGCAGCTTAGCGGGACAGGGGGCGGGCGAGCAGTACTTC.

The CDR3 region has the DNA TGCGCCAGCAGTGAGTTAGCGGGGGGGATGTCCGAGCAGTACTTC. Amino acids: CASSELAGGMSEQYF. The chain recombines TRBV10-1 with TRBJ2-7, with 11 positions matching TRBD2. Germline trimming cut 1 base from V and 6 bases from J; bases unmatched to any gene: 5. Germline assignment: CDR1 WNHNN and CDR2 SYGVQD (reference sequence). This CDR3 has 15 amino acids.

The chain links TRBV5-1 to TRBJ1-1; 7 bases agree with TRBD1. CDR1 SGHRS and CDR2 YFSETQ come from the germline V gene. CDR3 length: 16 residues. V lost 0 bases to trimming and J lost 0 bases; unmatched junction nucleotides: 5. The CDR3 sequence is CASSLGGQALNTEAFF. CDR3 DNA sequence: TGCGCCAGCAGCTTGGGAGGACAGGCCTTGAACACTGAAGCTTTCTTT.

This clone was counted once. V is TRBV2 and J is TRBJ2-1, with D unresolved. Germline V gene lookup returns CDR1 SNHLY and CDR2 FYNNEI. Trimming removed 4 bases from V and 4 bases from J, with 8 bases in between. CDR3 size: 13 residues. The chain's CDR3 is CASSVIAYNEQFF. Written as DNA, the CDR3 is TGTGCCAGCAGTGTAATAGCTTACAATGAGCAGTTCTTC.